The 8 T cell receptor beta chains below were found in one sample sequenced in a study of blood T cell repertoires in COVID-19. The repertoire was sequenced with immunoSEQ multiplex PCR; TCRdb's copy has only in-frame clones and lacks some. The sample lists tens of thousands of clones, 65% to 80% occurring once. Sequenced material: peripheral blood. The receptors shown here come from a human donor in a cohort sampled during active COVID-19.

The chain joins TRBV3-1 (or the pseudogene TRBV3-2) to TRBJ2-1; 11 bases match TRBD2. With V trimmed by 7 bases and J by 6 bases, 5 bases remained unmatched. CDR1 and CDR2 from the germline V gene are LGHDT and YNNKEL (reference sequence). This CDR3 has 14 amino acids. The CDR3 spells CASTWLAGGNEQFF. CDR3 DNA: TGTGCCAGCACGTGGCTAGCGGGAGGCAATGAGCAGTTCTTC.

The chain combines TRBV4-3 with TRBJ1-3, with D possibly matching TRBD1 (6 bases). The CDR3 is 15 residues long. Germline lookup yields CDR1 LGHNA and CDR2 YSLEER. Trimming removed 4 bases from V and 5 bases from J, with 15 bases in between. CDR3 region: CASSPAGDDRNTIYF. CDR3 DNA sequence: TGCGCCAGCAGCCCTGCAGGGGACGACAGAAACACCATATATTTT.

The gene calls are TRBV18 and TRBJ1-1; D perhaps matches TRBD1 (5 bases). The length of the CDR3 is 14 residues. With 6 bases removed from V and 6 bases from J, the gap between germline ends came to 17 bases. From germline, CDR1 is KGHSH and CDR2 LQKENI. CDR3 sequence reads: CASSLGHPGAEAFF. In nucleotides, the CDR3 is TGTGCCAGCTCCCTCGGACACCCTGGCGCTGAAGCTTTCTTT.

This chain joins TRBV6-2 or TRBV6-3 and TRBJ2-2, with TRBD2 matching 12 bases. Losses at the gene ends were 5 bases for V and 5 bases for J; bases not matched to a gene: 6. Germline values: CDR1 MNHEY, CDR2 SVGEGT. The CDR3 length is 16 residues. The CDR3 protein is CASSLGLAGSTGELFF. CDR3 nucleotide sequence: TGTGCCAGCAGTCTCGGACTAGCGGGAAGTACCGGGGAGCTGTTTTTT.

In its sample, this clone was seen a few times. V gene TRBV6-5 combines with J gene TRBJ2-2, with TRBD2 as a possible D gene (5 bases). V dropped 4 bases and J dropped 6 bases, with 18 bases sitting between them. CDR3 length: 16 residues. Germline CDR1 is MNHEY and CDR2 is SVGAGI. As DNA, the CDR3 is TGTGCCAGCAGTTCACTCGCGGGTCCTTTGGCCGGGGAGCTGTTTTTT. Protein product: CASSSLAGPLAGELFF.

The chain uses TRBV28 and TRBJ2-7, with 8 bases that match TRBD1. The CDR3 length is 13 residues. The germline V gene has CDR1 MDHEN and CDR2 SYDVKM. V shed 7 bases and J 3 bases; nucleotides not matched to a gene: 5. The CDR3 region has the DNA TGTGCCAGCACCCCAGGGGGCCTCTACGAGCAGTACTTC. Translating gives CASTPGGLYEQYF. Filled out from reference TRBV28 and TRBJ2-7, the complete variable domain reads DVKVTQSSRYLVKRTGEKVFLECVQDMDHENMFWYRQDPGLGLRLIYFSYDVKMKEKGDIPEGYSVSREKKERFSLILESASTNQTSMYLCASTPGGLYEQYFGPGTRLTVT.

The chain is built from TRBV30 and TRBJ2-7; possible D gene TRBD2, 6 bases. Germline V gene sequence: CDR1 GTSNPN, CDR2 SVGIG (reference sequence). The V gene lost 5 bases and the J gene lost 6 bases, with 14 bases spanning the gap. This CDR3 has 12 amino acids. For the CDR3, the DNA is TGTGCCTGGTCCCCCGGGGGTGGCGAGCAGTACTTC. It translates to CAWSPGGGEQYF.

The rearrangement uses TRBV18 and TRBJ2-5, with unresolved D. Germline assignment: CDR1 KGHSH and CDR2 LQKENI. This CDR3 spans 11 amino acids. Trimming cost V 5 bases and J 5 bases, with 6 bases left between them. The CDR3 nucleotides read TGTGCCAGCTCAGACAAGGAGACCCAGTACTTC. This encodes CASSDKETQYF.